This passage covers 16 T cell receptor beta chains from one sample sequenced in a study of CD8 T cells in ankylosing spondylitis. TCRdb processed the 5' RACE reads anew with MiXCR; each CDR3 protein has one entry. The table lists some 200,000 distinct CDR3 sequences, around 13% of them singletons. Source material: blood, either unsorted or a sorted T cell fraction (not recorded which). These receptors originate from a male donor with ankylosing spondylitis or in good health (not recorded which).

This clonotype was seen more than once but under ten times. Here the CDR3 DNA reads TGCGCCAGCAGCCCCGTTGGGACGGGAGGGAATGAGCAGTTCTTC. It is translated as CASSPVGTGGNEQFF. The V gene is TRBV4-1, the J gene TRBJ2-1; 8 bases are shared with TRBD2. CDR1 and CDR2 from the germline V gene are MGHRA and YSYEKL. This CDR3 contains 15 residues. With V trimmed by 4 bases and J by 7 bases, 9 bases remained unmatched.

This clonotype has at least ten counts. The V and J genes are TRBV6-5 and TRBJ2-1; D not certain. Germline V gene lookup returns CDR1 MNHEY and CDR2 SVGAGI. The CDR3 has 13 residues. V lost 4 bases and J lost 5, with 9 bases in between. This CDR3 reads CASSSDWNNEQFF. The CDR3 DNA reads TGTGCCAGCAGTTCTGACTGGAACAATGAGCAGTTCTTC.

The gene calls are TRBV7-9 and TRBJ2-7; perhaps TRBD2 as D (6 bases). The V and J ends lost 5 bases and 3 bases respectively, with 11 bases between them. The CDR3 contains 13 residues. CDR1 and CDR2 from the germline V gene are SEHNR and FQNEAQ (reference sequence). The CDR3 here is CASSRREYYEQYF. The CDR3 bases are TGTGCCAGCAGCCGCCGGGAGTACTACGAGCAGTACTTC. Full variable domain (rest looked up from reference TRBV7-9 and TRBJ2-7): DTGVSQNPRHKITKRGQNVTFRCDPISEHNRLYWYRQTLGQGPEFLTYFQNEAQLEKSRLLSDRFSAERPKGSFSTLEIQRTEQGDSAMYLCASSRREYYEQYFGPGTRLTVT.

Only a few counts were recorded for this clonotype. The gene calls are TRBV21-1 and TRBJ1-2; the table's TRBD1 call for D was not verified on the DNA. TRBV21-1 is a pseudogene segment. This CDR3 contains 17 residues. The CDR3 nucleotides read TGTGCCAGCAGCCCCTTACCCCGGGACAGGTCCTTCTATGGCTACACCTTC. Its translation is CASSPLPRDRSFYGYTF.

This clonotype has just a few counts. The chain employs TRBV19 and TRBJ2-7; no firm D call. The CDR3 is 13 amino acids. Trimming cost V 6 bases and J 0 bases, with 9 bases left between them. Germline V gene lookup returns CDR1 LNHDA and CDR2 SQIVND (reference sequence). The CDR3 loop reads CASSPFDSYEQYF. DNA for the CDR3: TGTGCCAGTAGCCCTTTTGACTCCTACGAGCAGTACTTC.

The chain combines TRBV6-1 with TRBJ2-2; either TRBD1 or TRBD2 may fit D (6 bases each). V was trimmed by 8 bases and J by 4 bases, leaving 11 bases between them. Germline CDR1 is MNHNS and CDR2 is SASEGT. This CDR3 has 13 amino acids. For the CDR3, the DNA is TGTGCCAGCGGGGGGACATCCACCGGGGAGCTGTTTTTT. Translated: CASGGTSTGELFF.

The chain is built from TRBV5-1 and TRBJ2-3, with 8 bases fitting TRBD1. The V and J ends lost 2 bases and 2 bases, in that order; junction bases with no gene match: 4. The CDR3 is 15 amino acids. In germline, CDR1 is SGHRS, CDR2 YFSETQ. CDR3 loop: CASSFGQGHTDTQYF. The CDR3 nucleotides are TGCGCCAGCAGCTTCGGACAGGGCCACACAGATACGCAGTATTTT.

This clonotype was seen a few times. CDR3 sequence reads: CASSLTWSSSGNTIYF. Written as DNA, the CDR3 is TGTGCCAGCAGCTTAACTTGGTCGAGCTCTGGAAACACCATATATTTT. The chain has TRBV11-2 and TRBJ1-3; D call uncertain. The CDR3 extends over 16 amino acids. Per germline, CDR1 SGHAT and CDR2 FQNNGV. V was clipped by 2 bases and J by 0 bases, with 11 bases between them.

This clonotype was counted ten times or more. This chain joins TRBV6-1 and TRBJ2-3, with 9 bases that match TRBD2. Germline V CDR1 and CDR2: MNHNS, SASEGT. This CDR3 is 16 amino acids long. Unmatched junction bases numbered 9, after V lost 6 bases and J lost 2 bases. This chain's CDR3 is CASSPGTSSLTDTQYF. DNA for the CDR3: TGTGCCAGCAGCCCGGGGACTAGCAGTCTCACAGATACGCAGTATTTT.

This clonotype was recorded many times. The chain employs TRBV4-1 and TRBJ2-5; D gene ambiguous. CDR3 length: 14 amino acids. The V end lost 0 bases, the J end lost 5 bases, and 10 bases lay between the germline ends. Germline V gives CDR1 MGHRA, CDR2 YSYEKL. The CDR3 DNA is TGCGCCAGCAGCCAAGACCCAGGAGAGGAGACCCAGTACTTC. Translated, it gives CASSQDPGEETQYF.

This clonotype showed up just once. The gene calls are TRBV4-1 and TRBJ2-1; maybe TRBD2 (6 bases). The CDR3 has 14 amino acids. Germline V lookup: CDR1 MGHRA, CDR2 YSYEKL. Between the trimmed V and J ends, which lost 2 bases and 5 bases, there was a span of 10 bases. The CDR3 loop is CASSQQERDNEQFF. CDR3 sequence (DNA): TGCGCCAGCAGCCAACAAGAGCGGGACAATGAGCAGTTCTTC.

The chain links TRBV2 to TRBJ2-3; D is unresolved. CDR1 SNHLY and CDR2 FYNNEI come from the germline V gene. Trimming left V 1 base short and J 5 bases short, with 10 bases between. The CDR3 sequence is 14 residues long. The CDR3 loop reads CASSEGLGGDTQYF. Here the CDR3 DNA reads TGTGCCAGCAGTGAAGGCCTAGGCGGAGATACGCAGTATTTT.

In its sample, this clonotype was seen a few times. This chain links TRBV5-1 with TRBJ2-3; possible D gene TRBD2, 5 bases. The CDR3 consists of 14 residues. V was pared by 4 bases and J by 6 bases, with 15 bases between. The germline gives CDR1 SGHRS, CDR2 YFSETQ. CDR3 sequence: CASSEPPSGDTQYF. The CDR3, as DNA: TGCGCCAGCAGCGAGCCCCCTTCGGGGGATACGCAGTATTTT.

This clonotype appeared many times. The gene calls are TRBV29-1 and TRBJ2-1; D uncertain. V lost 6 bases to trimming and J lost 2 bases, with 8 bases between them. Germline loops: CDR1 SQVTM, CDR2 ANQGSEA. This CDR3 is 12 amino acids long. As DNA, the CDR3 is TGCAGCGTCTCCGACACCTACAATGAGCAGTTCTTC. Protein: CSVSDTYNEQFF.

Only a few counts were recorded for this clonotype. V usage is TRBV7-9 and J usage is TRBJ2-7; D is unresolved. Per the germline V gene, CDR1 is SEHNR and CDR2 is FQNEAQ (reference sequence). This CDR3 contains 15 residues. V lost 4 bases, J lost 4 bases, and 17 bases lay in between. CDR3 region: CASSSPTRYPYEQYF. In DNA form, the CDR3 reads TGTGCCAGCAGCTCCCCGACCAGGTACCCTTACGAGCAGTACTTC.

This clonotype was counted a few times. This rearrangement joins TRBV12-3 or TRBV12-4 to TRBJ2-1; 7 positions agree with TRBD2. This CDR3 has 17 amino acids. V was pared by 3 bases and J by 4 bases, with 12 bases of the junction left unmatched. DNA for the CDR3: TGTGCCAGCAGTTTCACTATGGCTAGCGGAACATACAATGAGCAGTTCTTC. Amino acid sequence: CASSFTMASGTYNEQFF.